This TCR beta chain derives from a study of blood T cell repertoires in COVID-19. Across the whole study: From T cells, B-cell-depleted T cells, or PBMCs came the material, which was cDNA or gDNA.

TCRdb's copy holds only in-frame clones and misses some; the assay was immunoSEQ multiplex PCR. Altogether a few hundred thousand clones are present, approximately 85% being singletons, with the ten largest covering approximately 4%. The germline CDR1 and CDR2 sequences are MGHDK and SYGVNS. Trimming left V 7 bases short and J 2 bases short, with 6 bases between. The CDR3 is 11 amino acids. This study enrolled people aged about 18 to 90 from around 26 US geographic areas. Two negative PCRs, clearance, or symptom resolution were required of recovered Cohort 3 donors. Input material: PBMCs or T cells enriched from blood (not recorded which). V gene TRBV25-1 combines with J gene TRBJ2-7, with a tentative D call TRBD1 (6 bases). The TCR sequence derives from a woman in her thirties who had recovered from COVID-19. The CDR3 bases are TGTGCCAGCACAGGGGCCTACGAGCAGTACTTC. This encodes CASTGAYEQYF.